This TCR beta chain was identified in a study of T cell responses to AZD1222 COVID-19 vaccine. The CDR3 contains 14 residues. The germline V and J ends were trimmed by 6 bases and 5 bases, with 18 bases remaining between them. In germline, CDR1 is SQVTM, CDR2 ANQGSEA. Findings and limits, study-wide: Repertoires were sampled only after the peak T cell response. It should be noted that donors were predominantly white British and more often female, and clonal diversity was possibly underestimated. With dominance at 160-218 and 743-854, vaccine-associated CD4 TCRs spanned spike.

Libraries were prepared by immunoSEQ multiplex PCR; TCRdb keeps only in-frame clonotypes and omits some of them. The sample holds about 140,000 clones. To note about this clone: The antigen is not known.

The rearrangement links TRBV29-1 to TRBJ2-3, with a possible D match to TRBD2 (7 bases). The sample was peripheral blood. This TCR was recovered from an adult in good health. CDR3 amino acids: CSVGHREGGDTQYF. CDR3 sequence (DNA): TGCAGCGTAGGCCACAGGGAGGGTGGAGATACGCAGTATTTT.